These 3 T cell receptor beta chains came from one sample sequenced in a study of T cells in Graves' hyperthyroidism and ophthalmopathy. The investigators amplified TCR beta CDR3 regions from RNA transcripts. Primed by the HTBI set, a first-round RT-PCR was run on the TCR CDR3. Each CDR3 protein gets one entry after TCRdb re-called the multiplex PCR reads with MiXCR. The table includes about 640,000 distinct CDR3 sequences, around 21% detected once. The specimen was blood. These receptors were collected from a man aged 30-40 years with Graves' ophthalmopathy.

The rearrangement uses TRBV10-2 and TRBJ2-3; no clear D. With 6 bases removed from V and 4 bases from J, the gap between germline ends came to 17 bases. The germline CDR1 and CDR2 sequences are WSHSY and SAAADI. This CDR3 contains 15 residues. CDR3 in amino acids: CASSPERVGADTQYF. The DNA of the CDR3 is TGCGCCAGCAGCCCTGAAAGGGTTGGCGCAGATACGCAGTATTTT.

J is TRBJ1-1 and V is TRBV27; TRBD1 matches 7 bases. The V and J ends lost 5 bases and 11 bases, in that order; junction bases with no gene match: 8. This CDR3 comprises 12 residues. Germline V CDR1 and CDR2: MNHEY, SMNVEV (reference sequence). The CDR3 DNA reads TGTGCCAGCAGTCGACAGGGACGGGCTGCTTTCTTT. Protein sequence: CASSRQGRAAFF.

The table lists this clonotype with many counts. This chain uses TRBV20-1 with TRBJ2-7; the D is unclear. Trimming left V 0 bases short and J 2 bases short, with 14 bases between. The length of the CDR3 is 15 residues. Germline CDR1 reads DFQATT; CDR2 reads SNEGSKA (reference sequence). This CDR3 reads CSARDLPPRTYEQYF. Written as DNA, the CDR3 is TGCAGTGCTAGAGATCTCCCGCCCCGAACCTACGAGCAGTACTTC.